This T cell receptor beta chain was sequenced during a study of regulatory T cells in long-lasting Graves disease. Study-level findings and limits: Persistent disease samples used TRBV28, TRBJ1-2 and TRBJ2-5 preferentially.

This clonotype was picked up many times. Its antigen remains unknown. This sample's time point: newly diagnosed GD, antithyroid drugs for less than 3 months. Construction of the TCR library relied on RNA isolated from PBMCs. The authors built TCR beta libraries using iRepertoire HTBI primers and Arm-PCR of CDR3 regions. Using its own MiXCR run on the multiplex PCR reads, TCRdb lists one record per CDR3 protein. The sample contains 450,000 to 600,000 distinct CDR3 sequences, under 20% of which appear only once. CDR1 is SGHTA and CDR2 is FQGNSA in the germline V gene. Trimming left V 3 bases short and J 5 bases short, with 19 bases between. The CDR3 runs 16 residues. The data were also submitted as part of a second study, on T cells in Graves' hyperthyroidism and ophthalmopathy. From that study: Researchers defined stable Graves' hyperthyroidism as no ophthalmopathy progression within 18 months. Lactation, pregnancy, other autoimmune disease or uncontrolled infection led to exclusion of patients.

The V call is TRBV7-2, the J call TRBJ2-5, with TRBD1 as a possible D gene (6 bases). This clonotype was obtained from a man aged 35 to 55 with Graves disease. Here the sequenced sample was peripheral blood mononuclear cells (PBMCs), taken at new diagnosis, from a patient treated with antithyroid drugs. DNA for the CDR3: TGTGCCAGCAGCTTCACGCAGGGGCCACCGGGGGAGACCCAGTACTTC. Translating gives CASSFTQGPPGETQYF.